Listed below are T cell receptor beta chains from one sample, sequenced in a study of cytomegalovirus exposure and HLA in healthy donors. This table comes from immunoSEQ multiplex PCR, and its TCRdb copy is limited to in-frame clones, with some not included. The sample holds 100,000 to 150,000 clones. Sequencing was done on a sample of PBMCs. The receptors here all came from a young man in good health and CMV-seronegative. The conserved cysteine and the conserved F or W are not part of the CDR3 here.

j_call v_call cdr3_aa
TRBJ2-3 TRBV5-1 ASNLLAGDPDTQY
TRBJ2-4 TRBV9 ASSSGGAGNIQY
TRBJ2-7 TRBV6-1 ASSSYRVGNYEQY
TRBJ1-1 TRBV27 ASSPGGRRTEAF
TRBJ1-1 TRBV18 ASSMEREAF
TRBJ1-1 TRBV7-9 ASRESRGGGNTEAF
TRBJ1-4 TRBV7-9 ASSLVSGTGSEKLF
TRBJ1-4 TRBV4-1 ASSQEGAAINEKLF
. TRBV7-9 ASSLGLAGFYEQY
TRBJ2-7 TRBV19 ASSRVGAHEQY
TRBJ2-3 TRBV6-4 ASTPQAGGFDTQY
TRBJ1-6 TRBV11-2 ASSLVTGSSYNSPLH
TRBJ2-1 TRBV19 ASSITGGSYNEQF
TRBJ2-5 TRBV15 ATSQPGQGETQY
TRBJ2-1 TRBV2 ASSERGLAVYNEQF
TRBJ1-6 TRBV21-1 ASSNGEPELYSPLH
TRBJ1-1 TRBV5-1 ASSRGGQGGSAEAF
TRBJ2-1 TRBV4-3 ASSQEPRGLEQF
TRBJ2-1 TRBV28 ATDDRASYNEQF
TRBJ2-7 TRBV18 ASSPQKGQGVHEQY
TRBJ1-5 TRBV9 APSGKVQPQH
TRBJ2-5 TRBV9 ASSAGLPYEVQETQY
TRBJ2-7 TRBV28 ASRSTYEQY
TRBJ1-1 TRBV7-9 ASNEDTGVTTEAF